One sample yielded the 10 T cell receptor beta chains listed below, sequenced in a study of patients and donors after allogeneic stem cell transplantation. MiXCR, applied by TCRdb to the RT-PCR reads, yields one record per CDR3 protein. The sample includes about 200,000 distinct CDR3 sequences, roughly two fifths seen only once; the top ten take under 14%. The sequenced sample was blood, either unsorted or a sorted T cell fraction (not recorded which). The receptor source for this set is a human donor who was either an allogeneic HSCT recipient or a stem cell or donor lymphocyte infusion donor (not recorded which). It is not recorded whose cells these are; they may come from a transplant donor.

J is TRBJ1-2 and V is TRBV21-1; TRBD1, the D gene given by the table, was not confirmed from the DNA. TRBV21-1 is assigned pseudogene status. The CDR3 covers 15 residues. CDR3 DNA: TGTGCCAGCAGCAGGCCGGGACAGGTAGACTATGGCTACACCTTC. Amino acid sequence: CASSRPGQVDYGYTF.

The CDR3 DNA reads as TGTGCCAGCAGCTTGGGGGGGCGCTCCTATAATTCACCCCTCCACTTT. It codes for CASSLGGRSYNSPLHF. The V and J genes are TRBV5-6 and TRBJ1-6; perhaps TRBD1 as D (6 bases). Germline V lookup: CDR1 SGHDT, CDR2 YYEEEE. The V gene lost 0 bases and the J gene lost 0 bases, with 7 bases spanning the gap. The CDR3 contains 16 residues. The full variable domain, with the rest looked up from reference TRBV5-6 and TRBJ1-6, is DAGVTQSPTHLIKTRGQQVTLRCSPKSGHDTVSWYQQALGQGPQFIFQYYEEEERQRGNFPDRFSGHQFPNYSSELNVNALLLGDSALYLCASSLGGRSYNSPLHFGNGTRLTVT.

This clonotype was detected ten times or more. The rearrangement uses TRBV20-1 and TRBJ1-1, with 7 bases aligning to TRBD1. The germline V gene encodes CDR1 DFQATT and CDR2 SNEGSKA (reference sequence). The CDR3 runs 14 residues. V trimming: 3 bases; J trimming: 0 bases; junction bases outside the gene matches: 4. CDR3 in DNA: TGCAGTGCTAGGACAGGGTCCATGAACACTGAAGCTTTCTTT. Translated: CSARTGSMNTEAFF.

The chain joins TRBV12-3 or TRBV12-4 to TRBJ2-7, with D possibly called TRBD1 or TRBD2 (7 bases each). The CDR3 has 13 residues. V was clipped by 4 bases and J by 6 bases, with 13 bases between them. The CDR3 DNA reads TGTGCCAGCAGTTCAGGGGGGGCTGGCGAGCAGTACTTC. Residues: CASSSGGAGEQYF.

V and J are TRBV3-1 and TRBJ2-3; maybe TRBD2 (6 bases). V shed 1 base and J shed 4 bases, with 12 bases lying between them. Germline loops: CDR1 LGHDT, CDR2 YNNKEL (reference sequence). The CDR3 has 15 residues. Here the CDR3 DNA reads TGTGCCAGCAGCCAAGTGCTCCTAGCGTCAGATACGCAGTATTTT. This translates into CASSQVLLASDTQYF.

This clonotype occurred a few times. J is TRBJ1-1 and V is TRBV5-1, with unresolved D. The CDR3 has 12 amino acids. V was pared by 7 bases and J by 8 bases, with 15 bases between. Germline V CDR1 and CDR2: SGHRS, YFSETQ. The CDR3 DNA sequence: TGCGCCAGCGGTGACACGCGAGCGGAAGCTTTCTTT. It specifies CASGDTRAEAFF.

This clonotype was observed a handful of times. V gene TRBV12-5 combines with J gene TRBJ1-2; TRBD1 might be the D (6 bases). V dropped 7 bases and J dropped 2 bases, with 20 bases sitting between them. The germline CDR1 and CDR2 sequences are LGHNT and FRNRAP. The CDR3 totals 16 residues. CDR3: CASDLRGGKGNYGYTF. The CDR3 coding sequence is TGTGCTAGTGACCTGAGGGGGGGAAAAGGGAACTATGGCTACACCTTC.

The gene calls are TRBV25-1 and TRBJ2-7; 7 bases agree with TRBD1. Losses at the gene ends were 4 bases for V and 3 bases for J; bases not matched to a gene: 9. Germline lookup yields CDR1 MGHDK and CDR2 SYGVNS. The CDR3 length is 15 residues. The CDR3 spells CASSAGWSGGYEQYF. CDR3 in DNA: TGTGCCAGCAGTGCAGGGTGGTCAGGGGGCTACGAGCAGTACTTC.

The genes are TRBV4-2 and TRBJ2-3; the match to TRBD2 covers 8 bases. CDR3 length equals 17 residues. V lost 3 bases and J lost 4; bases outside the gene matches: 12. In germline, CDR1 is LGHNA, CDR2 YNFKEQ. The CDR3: CASSHLSGTRVPDTQYF. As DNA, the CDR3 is TGTGCCAGCAGCCACCTTAGCGGGACTAGGGTGCCAGATACGCAGTATTTT.

The CDR3 DNA reads TGTGCCACCGAGGGAACCTCCGGAGGGCCGACCTACGAGCAGTACTTC. Translated, it gives CATEGTSGGPTYEQYF. The chain joins TRBV24-1 to TRBJ2-7; the D gene is possibly TRBD2 (6 bases). CDR1 and CDR2 from the germline V gene are KGHDR and SFDVKD. Trimming took off 9 bases at V and 2 bases at J, with 22 bases between the two ends. This CDR3 spans 16 amino acids.